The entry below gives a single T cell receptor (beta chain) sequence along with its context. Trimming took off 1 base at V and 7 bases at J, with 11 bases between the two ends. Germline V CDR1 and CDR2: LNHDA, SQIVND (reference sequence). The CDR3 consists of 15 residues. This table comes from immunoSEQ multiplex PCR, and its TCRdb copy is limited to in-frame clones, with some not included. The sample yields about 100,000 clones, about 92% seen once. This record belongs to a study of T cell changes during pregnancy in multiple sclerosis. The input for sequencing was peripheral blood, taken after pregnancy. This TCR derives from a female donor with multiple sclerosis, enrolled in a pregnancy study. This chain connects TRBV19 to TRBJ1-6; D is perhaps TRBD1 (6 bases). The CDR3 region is CASSIAKQGNSPLHF. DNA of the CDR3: TGTGCCAGTAGTATAGCCAAGCAGGGGAATTCACCCCTCCACTTT.